A selection of T cell receptor beta chains follows, all from one sample in a study of T cell changes during pregnancy in multiple sclerosis. The data were produced by immunoSEQ multiplex PCR, yet TCRdb's version contains in-frame clones alone and is incomplete. The data show 30,000 to 45,000 clones, about 88% seen once. The material was CD8+ T cells from peripheral blood mononuclear cells, obtained in the third trimester of pregnancy. The receptor set was obtained from a female donor with multiple sclerosis, enrolled in a pregnancy study. Both conserved end residues are part of each CDR3. A D gene is named only where the DNA matches it firmly. Rows may omit the clone size; those that give it use once, few, many or a size class.

TRBV25-1	NA	TRBD1	TRBJ2-3	CASSGRNRGPGDTQYF	TGTGCCAGCAGTGGGAGGAACAGGGGCCCAGGGGATACGCAGTATTTT
TRBV5-6	NA	TRBD2	TRBJ2-1	CASSGISGSSYNEQFF	TGTGCCAGCAGCGGGATTAGCGGGAGCTCCTACAATGAGCAGTTCTTC
TRBV7-6	NA	NA	TRBJ1-1	CASSLARGLNTEAFF	TGTGCCAGCAGCTTAGCAAGGGGCCTGAACACTGAAGCTTTCTTT
TRBV4-3	NA	NA	TRBJ2-1	CASSQALGGHYNEQFF	TGCGCCAGCAGCCAAGCACTAGGGGGTCACTACAATGAGCAGTTCTTC
TRBV19	NA	NA	TRBJ1-2	CASSITGSYGYTF	TGTGCCAGTAGTATCACAGGCTCCTATGGCTACACCTTC
TRBV21-1	NA	NA	TRBJ1-5	CASSLTGSGQPQHF	TGTGCCAGCAGCCTAACAGGGTCGGGTCAGCCCCAGCATTTT
TRBV10-1	NA	TRBD2	TRBJ2-1	CASSETSGREDEQFF	TGCGCCAGCAGTGAGACTAGCGGGAGGGAGGATGAGCAGTTCTTC
TRBV27	NA	NA	TRBJ2-7	CASSPGTEGYEQYF	TGTGCCAGCAGTCCCGGGACTGAGGGCTACGAGCAGTACTTC
TRBV10-3	NA	TRBD2	TRBJ2-1	CAISERVEAGGGLNEQFF	TGTGCCATCAGTGAGAGGGTGGAAGCGGGGGGAGGCCTTAATGAGCAGTTCTTC
TRBV27	NA	NA	TRBJ2-1	CASSFRGPNEQFF	TGTGCCAGCAGTTTTCGTGGGCCCAATGAGCAGTTCTTC
TRBV27	NA	NA	TRBJ1-4	CASSFNLDSSNEKLFF	TGTGCCAGCAGTTTTAACCTTGACAGTTCTAATGAAAAACTGTTTTTT
TRBV7-9	NA	NA	TRBJ2-7	CASSLVGDRRFQYEQYF	TGTGCCAGCAGCTTAGTAGGTGACAGGAGGTTCCAGTACGAGCAGTACTTC
TRBV2	NA	TRBD2	TRBJ2-1	CASRASGRAGEQFF	TGTGCCAGCAGAGCTAGCGGGAGGGCCGGTGAGCAGTTCTTC
TRBV2	NA	TRBD2	TRBJ2-5	CASKPSGGGETQYF	TGTGCCAGCAAGCCTAGCGGGGGTGGGGAGACCCAGTACTTC
TRBV27	NA	NA	TRBJ1-4	CASTPYSGNEKLFF	TGTGCCAGCACTCCTTATTCGGGTAATGAAAAACTGTTTTTT
TRBV5-4	NA	TRBD1	TRBJ1-1	CASSRTGVGDTEAFF	TGTGCCAGCAGCAGGACAGGGGTGGGAGACACTGAAGCTTTCTTT
TRBV6-6	NA	NA	TRBJ1-3	CASSLSGSLGGTIYF	TGTGCCAGCAGTTTGTCCGGTTCCCTCGGGGGCACCATATATTTT
TRBV7-9	NA	NA	TRBJ2-7	CACSSDSYEQYF	TGTGCCTGCTCTAGCGACTCCTACGAGCAGTACTTC
TRBV4-1	NA	NA	TRBJ1-2	CASSQEGAGYGYTF	TGCGCCAGCAGCCAAGAGGGGGCCGGCTATGGCTACACCTTC
TRBV27	few	TRBD1	TRBJ2-1	CASGSGTGVPEQFF	TGTGCCAGCGGGTCCGGGACAGGGGTCCCTGAGCAGTTCTTC
TRBV9	few	NA	TRBJ1-1	CASSALFF	TGTGCCAGCAGCGCCCTATTCTTT
TRBV9	NA	NA	TRBJ2-1	CASSVQGSSYNEQFF	TGTGCCAGCAGCGTCCAGGGGAGCTCCTACAATGAGCAGTTCTTC
TRBV25-1	once	NA	TRBJ2-1	CASSSPTEYEQFF	TGTGCCAGCAGTTCCCCCACGGAGTATGAGCAGTTCTTC
TRBV9	NA	TRBD2	TRBJ2-3	CASSVVAGYTDTQYF	TGTGCCAGCAGCGTAGTAGCGGGGTACACAGATACGCAGTATTTT
TRBV27	NA	TRBD1	TRBJ1-2	CASSLTGVLTF	TGTGCCAGCAGTTTGACAGGGGTGCTGACCTTC
TRBV10-3	NA	NA	TRBJ2-7	CAISAPGLSHEQYF	TGTGCCATCAGTGCTCCGGGACTGTCCCACGAGCAGTACTTC
TRBV5-1	NA	TRBD1	TRBJ2-5	CASSWPGTDLLQETQYF	TGCGCCAGCAGCTGGCCGGGGACAGACCTCCTCCAAGAGACCCAGTACTTC
TRBV6-1	NA	TRBD1	TRBJ1-1	CASRTGTGFTEAFF	TGTGCCAGCAGGACCGGGACAGGGTTCACTGAAGCTTTCTTT
TRBV6-1	NA	NA	TRBJ2-2	CASSGATGELFF	TGTGCCAGCAGTGGGGCAACCGGGGAGCTGTTTTTT
TRBV6-5	NA	TRBD1	TRBJ1-1	CASSYRTGGTEAFF	TGTGCCAGCAGTTACCGGACAGGGGGCACTGAAGCTTTCTTT
TRBV7-9	few	TRBD1	TRBJ2-7	CASSLKGAPYEQYF	TGTGCCAGCAGCTTAAAGGGGGCACCCTACGAGCAGTACTTC
TRBV7-9	NA	NA	TRBJ1-1	CAGPPGSNTEAFF	TGTGCCGGCCCTCCAGGGTCGAACACTGAAGCTTTCTTT
TRBV4-3	NA	TRBD2	TRBJ2-2	CASSRTGLGTGELFF	TGCGCCAGCAGCCGGACGGGACTAGGCACCGGGGAGCTGTTTTTT
TRBV10-3	NA	NA	TRBJ2-2	CAISDRDSNTGELFF	TGTGCCATCAGTGATAGGGACTCGAACACCGGGGAGCTGTTTTTT
TRBV5-5	NA	NA	TRBJ2-7	CASSFFGHEQYF	TGTGCCAGCAGCTTTTTCGGTCACGAGCAGTACTTC
TRBV19	NA	NA	TRBJ2-3	CASRWASGTDTQYF	TGTGCCAGTAGATGGGCTAGCGGCACAGATACGCAGTATTTT
TRBV27	NA	TRBD1	TRBJ1-5	CASSRQGSNQPQHF	TGTGCCAGCAGCCGACAGGGAAGCAATCAGCCCCAGCATTTT
TRBV10-3	NA	NA	TRBJ1-3	CAIRPGDGNTIYF	TGTGCCATCAGACCGGGAGATGGAAACACCATATATTTT
TRBV29-1	NA	NA	TRBJ1-4	CSVLIGDYNEKLFF	TGCAGCGTTTTAATAGGGGACTATAATGAAAAACTGTTTTTT
TRBV4-1	NA	NA	TRBJ2-7	CASSQDENRPYEQYF	TGCGCCAGCAGCCAAGACGAGAACAGACCCTACGAGCAGTACTTC
TRBV7-6	NA	TRBD2	TRBJ2-7	CASSLTAGGPNEQYF	TGTGCCAGCAGCTTAACAGCGGGAGGGCCAAACGAGCAGTACTTC
TRBV6-4	NA	TRBD1	TRBJ2-2	CASSGQGDTGELFF	TGTGCCAGCAGTGGACAGGGGGACACCGGGGAGCTGTTTTTT
TRBV6-5	NA	TRBD2	TRBJ2-1	CASRVIGGVYNEQFF	TGTGCCAGCAGGGTAATCGGGGGGGTCTACAATGAGCAGTTCTTC
TRBV5-1	NA	TRBD1	TRBJ1-1	CASSLTGGGEAFF	TGCGCCAGCAGCTTGACAGGGGGGGGTGAAGCTTTCTTT
TRBV27	NA	TRBD1	TRBJ2-7	CASSLLAGQGYEQYF	TGTGCCAGCAGTTTGTTAGCCGGACAGGGATACGAGCAGTACTTC
TRBV9	NA	TRBD2	TRBJ2-5	CASSDGLAAQETQYF	TGTGCCAGCAGCGATGGACTAGCGGCCCAAGAGACCCAGTACTTC
TRBV5-4	NA	NA	TRBJ2-7	CASSWAKNYEQYF	TGTGCCAGCAGCTGGGCTAAAAACTACGAGCAGTACTTC
TRBV4-2	NA	NA	TRBJ1-6	CASSQDILFGQGGSPLHF	TGTGCCAGCAGCCAAGATATCCTCTTCGGGCAGGGAGGCTCACCCCTCCACTTT
TRBV5-8	NA	NA	TRBJ1-1	CASNSGTLFDTEAFF	TGTGCCAGCAATTCCGGGACACTCTTCGACACTGAAGCTTTCTTT
TRBV9	NA	NA	TRBJ2-7	CASSPQGEQGTPYEQYF	TGTGCCAGCTCTCCACAGGGTGAACAGGGAACACCCTACGAGCAGTACTTC
TRBV9	NA	NA	TRBJ1-4	CASSVERGGEKRLFF	TGTGCCAGCAGCGTAGAAAGGGGGGGGGAAAAAAGACTGTTTTTT
TRBV30	NA	TRBD2	TRBJ2-3	CAWSVTGASGRAGDTQYF	TGTGCCTGGAGTGTTACAGGGGCTAGCGGGAGGGCCGGTGATACGCAGTATTTT
TRBV5-4	NA	NA	TRBJ1-2	CASSFGTGRAAVYGYTF	TGTGCCAGCAGCTTTGGAACTGGCAGGGCGGCGGTCTATGGCTACACCTTC
TRBV30	NA	TRBD2	TRBJ2-1	CAWKRSGGANEQFF	TGTGCCTGGAAACGAAGCGGGGGGGCTAATGAGCAGTTCTTC